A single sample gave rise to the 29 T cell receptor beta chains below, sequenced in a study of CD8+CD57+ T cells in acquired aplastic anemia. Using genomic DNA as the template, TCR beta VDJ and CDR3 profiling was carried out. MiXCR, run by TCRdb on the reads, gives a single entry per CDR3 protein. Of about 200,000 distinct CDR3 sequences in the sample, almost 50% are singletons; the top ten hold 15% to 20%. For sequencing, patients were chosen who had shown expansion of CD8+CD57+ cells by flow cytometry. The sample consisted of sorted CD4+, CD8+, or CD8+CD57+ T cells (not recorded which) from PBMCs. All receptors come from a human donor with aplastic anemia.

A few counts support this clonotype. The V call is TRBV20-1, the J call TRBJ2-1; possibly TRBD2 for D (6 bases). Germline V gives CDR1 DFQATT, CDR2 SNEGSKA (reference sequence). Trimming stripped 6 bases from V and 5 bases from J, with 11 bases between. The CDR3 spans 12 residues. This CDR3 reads CSAPGLNNEQFF. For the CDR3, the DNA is TGCAGTGCACCCGGACTAAACAATGAGCAGTTCTTC.

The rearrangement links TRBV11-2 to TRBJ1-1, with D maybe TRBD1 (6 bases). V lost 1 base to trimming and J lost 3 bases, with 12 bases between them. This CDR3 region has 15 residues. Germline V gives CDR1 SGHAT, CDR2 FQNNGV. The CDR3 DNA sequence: TGTGCCAGCAGCTTAGGAGGGGGGGTTGACACTGAAGCTTTCTTT. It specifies CASSLGGGVDTEAFF. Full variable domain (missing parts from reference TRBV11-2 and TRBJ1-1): EAGVAQSPRYKIIEKRQSVAFWCNPISGHATLYWYQQILGQGPKLLIQFQNNGVVDDSQLPKDRFSAERLKGVDSTLKIQPAKLEDSAVYLCASSLGGGVDTEAFFGQGTRLTVV.

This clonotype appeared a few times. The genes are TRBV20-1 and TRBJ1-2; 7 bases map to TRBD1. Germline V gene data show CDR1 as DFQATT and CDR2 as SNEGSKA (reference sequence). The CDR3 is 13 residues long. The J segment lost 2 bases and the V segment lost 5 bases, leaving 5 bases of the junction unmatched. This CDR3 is CSAGTGENYGYTF. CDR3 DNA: TGCAGTGCTGGCACAGGGGAGAACTATGGCTACACCTTC.

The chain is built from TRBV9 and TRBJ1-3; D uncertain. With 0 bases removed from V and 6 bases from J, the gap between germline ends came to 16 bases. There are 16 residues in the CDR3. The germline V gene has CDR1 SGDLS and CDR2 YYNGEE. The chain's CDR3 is CASSVAIGRSENTIYF. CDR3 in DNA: TGTGCCAGCAGCGTAGCTATAGGACGGTCCGAAAACACCATATATTTT.

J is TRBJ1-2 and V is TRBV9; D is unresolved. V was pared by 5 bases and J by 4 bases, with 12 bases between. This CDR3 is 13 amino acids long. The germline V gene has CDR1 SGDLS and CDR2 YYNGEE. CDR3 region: CASRSLTGYGYTF. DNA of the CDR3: TGTGCCAGCAGGTCTTTGACGGGCTATGGCTACACCTTC.

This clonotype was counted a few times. CDR3 nucleotide sequence: TGTGCCAGCAGCCAAAGGGGGGGCCGCGGAGTAGAGACCCAGTACTTC. Its protein is CASSQRGGRGVETQYF. The V and J genes are TRBV3-1 and TRBJ2-5, with D possibly matching TRBD2 (7 bases). Trimming removed 2 bases from V and 4 bases from J, with 17 bases in between. CDR1 is LGHDT, CDR2 YNNKEL, per germline (reference sequence). The CDR3 loop spans 16 amino acids.

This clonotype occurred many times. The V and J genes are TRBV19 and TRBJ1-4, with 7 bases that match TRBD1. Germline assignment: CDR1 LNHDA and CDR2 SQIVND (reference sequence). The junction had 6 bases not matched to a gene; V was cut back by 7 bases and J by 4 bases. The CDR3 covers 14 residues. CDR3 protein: CASKIGTVNEKLFF. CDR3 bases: TGTGCCAGTAAAATCGGGACAGTTAATGAAAAACTGTTTTTT. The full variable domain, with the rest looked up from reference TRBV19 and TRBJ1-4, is DGGITQSPKYLFRKEGQNVTLSCEQNLNHDAMYWYRQDPGQGLRLIYYSQIVNDFQKGDIAEGYSVSREKKESFPLTVTSAQKNPTAFYLCASKIGTVNEKLFFGSGTQLSVL.

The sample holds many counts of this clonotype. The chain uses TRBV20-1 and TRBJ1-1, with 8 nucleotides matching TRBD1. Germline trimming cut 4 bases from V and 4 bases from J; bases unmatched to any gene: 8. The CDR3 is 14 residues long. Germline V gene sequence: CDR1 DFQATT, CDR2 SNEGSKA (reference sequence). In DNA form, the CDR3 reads TGCAGTGCTACACGATCGGACAGGGCCACTGAAGCTTTCTTT. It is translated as CSATRSDRATEAFF.

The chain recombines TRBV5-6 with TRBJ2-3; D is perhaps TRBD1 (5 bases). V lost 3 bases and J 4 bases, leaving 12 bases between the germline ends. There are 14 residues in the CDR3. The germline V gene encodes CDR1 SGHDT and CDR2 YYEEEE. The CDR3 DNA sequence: TGTGCCAGCAGCTCCCAGGGTGCGGCAGATACGCAGTATTTT. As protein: CASSSQGAADTQYF.

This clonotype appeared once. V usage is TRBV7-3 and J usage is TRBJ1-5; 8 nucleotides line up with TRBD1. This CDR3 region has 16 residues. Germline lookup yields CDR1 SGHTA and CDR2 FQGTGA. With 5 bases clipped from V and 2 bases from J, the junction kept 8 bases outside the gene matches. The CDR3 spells CASSPPSTGGNQPQHF. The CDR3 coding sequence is TGTGCCAGCAGCCCCCCCTCGACAGGGGGCAATCAGCCCCAGCATTTT.

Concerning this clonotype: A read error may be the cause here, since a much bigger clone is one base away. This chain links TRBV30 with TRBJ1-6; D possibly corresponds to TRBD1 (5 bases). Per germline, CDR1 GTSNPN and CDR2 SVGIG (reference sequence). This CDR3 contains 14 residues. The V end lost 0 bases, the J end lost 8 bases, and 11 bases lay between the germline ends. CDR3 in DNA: TGTGCCTGGAGTGTCGGAGGGGATGATTCACCCCTCCACTTT. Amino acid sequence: CAWSVGGDDSPLHF. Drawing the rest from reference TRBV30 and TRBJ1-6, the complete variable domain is SQTIHQWPATLVQPVGSPLSLECTVEGTSNPNLYWYRQAAGRGLQLLFYSVGIGQISSEVPQNLSASRPQDRQFILSSKKLLLSDSGFYLCAWSVGGDDSPLHFGNGTRLTVT.

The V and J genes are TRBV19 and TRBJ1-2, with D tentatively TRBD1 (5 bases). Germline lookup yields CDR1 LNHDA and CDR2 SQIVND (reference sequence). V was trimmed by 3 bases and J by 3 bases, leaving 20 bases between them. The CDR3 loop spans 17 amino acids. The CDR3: CASSIGVGKGRHYGYTF. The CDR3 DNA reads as TGTGCCAGTAGTATTGGAGTCGGGAAGGGGCGACACTATGGCTACACCTTC.

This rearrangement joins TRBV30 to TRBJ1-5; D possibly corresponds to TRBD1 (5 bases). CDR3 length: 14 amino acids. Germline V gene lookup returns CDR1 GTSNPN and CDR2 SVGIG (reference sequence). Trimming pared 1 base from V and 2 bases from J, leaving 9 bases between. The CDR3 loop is CAWSGGVGNQPQHF. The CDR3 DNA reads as TGTGCCTGGAGTGGGGGGGTTGGCAATCAGCCCCAGCATTTT.

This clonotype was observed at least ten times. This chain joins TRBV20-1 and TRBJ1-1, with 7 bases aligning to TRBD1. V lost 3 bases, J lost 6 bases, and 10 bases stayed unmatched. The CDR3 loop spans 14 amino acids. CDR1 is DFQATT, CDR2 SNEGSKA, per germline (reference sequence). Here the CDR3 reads CSASVPRDSSEAFF. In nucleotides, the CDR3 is TGCAGTGCTAGTGTACCCCGGGACAGTTCTGAAGCTTTCTTT.

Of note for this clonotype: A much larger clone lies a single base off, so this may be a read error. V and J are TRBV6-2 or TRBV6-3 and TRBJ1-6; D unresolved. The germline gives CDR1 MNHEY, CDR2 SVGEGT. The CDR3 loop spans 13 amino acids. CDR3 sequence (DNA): TGTGCCAGCAGTCCCGAAGATAATTCACCCCCCCACTTT. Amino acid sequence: CASSPEDNSPPHF.

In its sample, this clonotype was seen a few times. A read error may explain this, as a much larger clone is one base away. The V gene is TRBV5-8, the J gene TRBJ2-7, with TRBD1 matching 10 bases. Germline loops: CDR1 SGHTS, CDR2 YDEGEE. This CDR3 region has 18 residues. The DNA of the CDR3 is TGTGCCTGCAGCTTATTGGGGACAGGGGTCACCGAACTCTACGAGCAGTACTTC. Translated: CACSLLGTGVTELYEQYF.

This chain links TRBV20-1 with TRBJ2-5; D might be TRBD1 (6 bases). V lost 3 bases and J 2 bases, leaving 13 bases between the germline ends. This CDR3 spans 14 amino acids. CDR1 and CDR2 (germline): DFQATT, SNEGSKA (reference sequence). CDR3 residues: CSASIGQNQETQYF. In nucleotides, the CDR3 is TGCAGTGCTAGTATTGGACAGAATCAAGAGACCCAGTACTTC.

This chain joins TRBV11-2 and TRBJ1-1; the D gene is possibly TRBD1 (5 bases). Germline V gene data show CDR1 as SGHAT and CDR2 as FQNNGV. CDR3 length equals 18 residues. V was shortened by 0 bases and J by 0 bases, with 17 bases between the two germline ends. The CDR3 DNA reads TGTGCCAGCAGCTTAGATCATCCTGACAGAAGTTTGAACACTGAAGCTTTCTTT. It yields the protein CASSLDHPDRSLNTEAFF. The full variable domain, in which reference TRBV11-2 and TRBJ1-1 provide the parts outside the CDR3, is EAGVAQSPRYKIIEKRQSVAFWCNPISGHATLYWYQQILGQGPKLLIQFQNNGVVDDSQLPKDRFSAERLKGVDSTLKIQPAKLEDSAVYLCASSLDHPDRSLNTEAFFGQGTRLTVV.

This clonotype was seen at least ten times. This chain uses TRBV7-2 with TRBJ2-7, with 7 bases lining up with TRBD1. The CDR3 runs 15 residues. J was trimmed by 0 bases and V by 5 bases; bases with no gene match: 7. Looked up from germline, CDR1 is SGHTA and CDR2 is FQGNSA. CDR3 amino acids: CASSPDRATSYEQYF. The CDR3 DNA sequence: TGTGCCAGCAGCCCCGACAGGGCAACCTCCTACGAGCAGTACTTC.

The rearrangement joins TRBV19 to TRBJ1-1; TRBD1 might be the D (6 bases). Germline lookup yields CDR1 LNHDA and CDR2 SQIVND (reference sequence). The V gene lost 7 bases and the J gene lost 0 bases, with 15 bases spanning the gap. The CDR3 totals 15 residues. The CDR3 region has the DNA TGTGCCAGTAACCAGCTTGGACAGCTGAACACTGAAGCTTTCTTT. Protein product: CASNQLGQLNTEAFF.

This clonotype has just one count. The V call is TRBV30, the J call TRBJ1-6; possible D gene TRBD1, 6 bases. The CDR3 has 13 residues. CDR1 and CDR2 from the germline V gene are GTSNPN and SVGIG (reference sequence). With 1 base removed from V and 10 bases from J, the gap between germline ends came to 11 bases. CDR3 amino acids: CAWSAGRGSPLHF. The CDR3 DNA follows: TGTGCCTGGAGTGCGGGCAGGGGATCACCCCTCCACTTT.

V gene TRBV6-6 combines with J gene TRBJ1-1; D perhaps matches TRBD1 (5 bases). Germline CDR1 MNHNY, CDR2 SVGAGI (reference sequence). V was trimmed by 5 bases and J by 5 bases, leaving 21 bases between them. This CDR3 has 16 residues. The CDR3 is CASSENGGGGRTEAFF. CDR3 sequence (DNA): TGTGCCAGCAGTGAAAATGGTGGGGGAGGGAGGACTGAAGCTTTCTTT.

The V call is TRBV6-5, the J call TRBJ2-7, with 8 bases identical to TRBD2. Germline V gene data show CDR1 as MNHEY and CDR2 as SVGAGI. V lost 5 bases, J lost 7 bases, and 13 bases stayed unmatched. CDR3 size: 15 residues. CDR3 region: CASSVLSSGGEEQYF. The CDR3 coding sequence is TGTGCCAGCAGTGTACTTAGCTCGGGGGGGGAAGAGCAGTACTTC.

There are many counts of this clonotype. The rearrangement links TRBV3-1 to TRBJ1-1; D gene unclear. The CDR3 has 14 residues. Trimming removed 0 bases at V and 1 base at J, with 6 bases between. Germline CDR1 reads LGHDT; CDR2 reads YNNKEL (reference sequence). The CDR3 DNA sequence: TGTGCCAGCAGCCAAGACGCAGAGAACACTGAAGCTTTCTTT. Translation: CASSQDAENTEAFF. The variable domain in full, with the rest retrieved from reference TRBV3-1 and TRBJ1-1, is DTAVSQTPKYLVTQMGNDKSIKCEQNLGHDTMYWYKQDSKKFLKIMFSYNNKELIINETVPNRFSPKSPDKAHLNLHINSLELGDSAVYFCASSQDAENTEAFFGQGTRLTVV.

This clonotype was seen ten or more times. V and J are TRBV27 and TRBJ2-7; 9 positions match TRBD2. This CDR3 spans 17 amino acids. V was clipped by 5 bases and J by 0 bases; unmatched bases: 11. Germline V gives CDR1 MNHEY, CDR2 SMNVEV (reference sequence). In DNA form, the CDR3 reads TGTGCCAGCAGTCACCGATCAGCGGGGGGCCACTCCTACGAGCAGTACTTC. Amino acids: CASSHRSAGGHSYEQYF.

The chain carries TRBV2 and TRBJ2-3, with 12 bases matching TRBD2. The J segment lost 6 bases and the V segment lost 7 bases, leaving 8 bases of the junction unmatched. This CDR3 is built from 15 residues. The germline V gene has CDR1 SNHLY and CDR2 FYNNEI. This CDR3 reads CASTRLAGGRDTQYF. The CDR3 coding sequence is TGTGCCAGCACCCGCCTAGCGGGGGGGCGGGATACGCAGTATTTT.

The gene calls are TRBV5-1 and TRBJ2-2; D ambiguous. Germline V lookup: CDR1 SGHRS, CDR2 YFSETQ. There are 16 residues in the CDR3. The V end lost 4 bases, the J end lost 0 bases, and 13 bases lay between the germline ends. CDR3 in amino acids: CASSPLGSANTGELFF. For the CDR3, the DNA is TGCGCCAGCAGCCCTTTAGGGTCCGCGAACACCGGGGAGCTGTTTTTT.

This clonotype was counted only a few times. CDR3 nucleotides: TGTGCCTGGAGTGTTGGGGGTACAGGAGGAGGCTACACCTTC. It yields the protein CAWSVGGTGGGYTF. V gene TRBV30 combines with J gene TRBJ1-2; possible D gene TRBD1, 5 bases. Germline V gene sequence: CDR1 GTSNPN, CDR2 SVGIG (reference sequence). CDR3 length: 14 amino acids. V lost 0 bases, J lost 8 bases, and 16 bases lay in between. Full variable domain (missing parts from reference TRBV30 and TRBJ1-2): SQTIHQWPATLVQPVGSPLSLECTVEGTSNPNLYWYRQAAGRGLQLLFYSVGIGQISSEVPQNLSASRPQDRQFILSSKKLLLSDSGFYLCAWSVGGTGGGYTFGSGTRLTVV.

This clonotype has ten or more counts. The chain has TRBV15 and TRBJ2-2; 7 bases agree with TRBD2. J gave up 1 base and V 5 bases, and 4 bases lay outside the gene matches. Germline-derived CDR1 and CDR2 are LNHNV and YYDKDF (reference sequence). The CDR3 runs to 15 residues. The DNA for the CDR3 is TGTGCCACCAGCCTGGGAGGGTGGAACACCGGGGAGCTGTTTTTT. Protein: CATSLGGWNTGELFF.